The 11 T cell receptor beta chains presented below share a single source sample, sequenced in a study of T cells in localized non-small cell lung cancer. Assay: immunoSEQ multiplex PCR; the TCRdb copy retains only in-frame clones and omits some. The repertoire has 2,000 to 3,000 clones, over 30% of them found once; the top ten carry 9.5% to 14%. The input for sequencing was lung tumor tissue, taken before any cancer treatment. These TCRs come from a male donor at least 60 years old with stage II squamous cell lung carcinoma.

J is TRBJ1-2 and V is TRBV19, with D perhaps TRBD1 (5 bases). With 3 bases removed from V and 7 bases from J, the gap between germline ends came to 18 bases. The CDR3 spans 15 residues. Looked up from germline, CDR1 is LNHDA and CDR2 is SQIVND (reference sequence). CDR3 in amino acids: CASSISGRREVGYTF. The CDR3 coding sequence is TGTGCCAGTAGTATTTCGGGACGGCGCGAGGTTGGCTACACCTTC.

The CDR3 bases are TGTGCCAGCAGTTTTTTTGGGACGGGAATGGCCACTGAAGCTTTCTTT. It translates to CASSFFGTGMATEAFF. J is TRBJ1-1 and V is TRBV28, with D maybe TRBD1 (5 bases). The germline gives CDR1 MDHEN, CDR2 SYDVKM. V gave up 3 bases and J gave up 4 bases, with 18 bases separating them. The CDR3 spans 16 residues.

This clone has just a few counts. This rearrangement joins TRBV6-8 to TRBJ1-1; no definite D call. The germline gives CDR1 MNHGY, CDR2 SAAAGT. The CDR3 sequence is 13 residues long. V was cut by 6 bases and J by 0 bases, with 8 bases left in between. The CDR3 region has the DNA TGTGCCAGCAGATCTTCAATGAACACTGAAGCTTTCTTT. Translated: CASRSSMNTEAFF.

About this clone: The germline gene is not matched at one end of the junction; a read error may be the cause. This chain uses TRBV15 with TRBJ2-7; D call uncertain. This CDR3 is built from 15 residues. Germline values: CDR1 LNHNV, CDR2 YYDKDF (reference sequence). The CDR3 spells CATSREKGLGYEQYF. CDR3 nucleotides: TGTGCCACCAGTAGAGAAAAGGGCCTGGGATACGAGCAGTACTTC.

The rearrangement links TRBV28 to TRBJ1-3; unclear D gene. The V and J ends lost 1 base and 0 bases respectively, with 10 bases between them. This CDR3 region has 16 residues. Germline V CDR1 and CDR2: MDHEN, SYDVKM. CDR3 protein: CASSLYSALSGNTIYF. The CDR3 nucleotides read TGTGCCAGCAGTTTATACAGTGCTCTCTCTGGAAACACCATATATTTT.

J is TRBJ2-3 and V is TRBV19; D gene uncertain. The germline CDR1 and CDR2 sequences are LNHDA and SQIVND (reference sequence). Trimming stripped 7 bases from V and 3 bases from J, with 14 bases between. This CDR3 contains 14 residues. CDR3 sequence reads: CASIRTPGTDTQYF. The CDR3 DNA sequence: TGTGCCAGTATCAGGACCCCCGGGACAGATACGCAGTATTTT.

The V call is TRBV6-8, the J call TRBJ2-7; D call uncertain. Germline CDR1 MNHGY, CDR2 SAAAGT. Deletions cut 7 bases from V and 3 bases from J, with 10 bases between. The CDR3 sequence is 12 residues long. DNA for the CDR3: TGTGCCAGCAAAAGTCTTTTCTACGAGCAGTACTTC. Its protein is CASKSLFYEQYF.

This clone rates as medium-sized. The genes are TRBV6-1 and TRBJ1-2; D might be TRBD1 (5 bases). Germline loops: CDR1 MNHNS, CDR2 SASEGT. This CDR3 has 19 residues. Trimming left V 0 bases short and J 4 bases short, with 24 bases between. CDR3: CASSEASVLGRKDLYGYTF. CDR3 in DNA: TGTGCCAGCAGTGAAGCCTCCGTTTTGGGACGGAAAGACCTCTATGGCTACACCTTC.

The V and J genes are TRBV14 and TRBJ2-5; 8 bases fit TRBD2. Per germline, CDR1 SGHDN and CDR2 FVKESK. Trimming at V came to 2 bases and at J to 5 bases, leaving 10 bases not matched to a gene. This CDR3 region has 16 residues. In nucleotides, the CDR3 is TGTGCCAGCAGCCAAAGACTTCCCGCGGGGGGCGAGACCCAGTACTTC. Translated: CASSQRLPAGGETQYF.

This clone was counted only a few times. V and J are TRBV9 and TRBJ2-2, with 8 nucleotides matching TRBD1. The length of the CDR3 is 16 residues. The V and J ends lost 3 bases and 0 bases, in that order; junction bases with no gene match: 4. Germline values: CDR1 SGDLS, CDR2 YYNGEE. The CDR3 nucleotides read TGTGCCAGCAGCGCGACAGGGGCTGCGAACACCGGGGAGCTGTTTTTT. It specifies CASSATGAANTGELFF.

The chain couples TRBV4-1 to TRBJ1-5; possible D gene TRBD1, 6 bases. The V end lost 6 bases, the J end lost 0 bases, and 12 bases lay between the germline ends. Germline loops: CDR1 MGHRA, CDR2 YSYEKL. The CDR3 runs 15 residues. CDR3 nucleotides: TGCGCCAGCAGAGCGCACAGGGTTAGCAATCAGCCCCAGCATTTT. Its translation is CASRAHRVSNQPQHF.